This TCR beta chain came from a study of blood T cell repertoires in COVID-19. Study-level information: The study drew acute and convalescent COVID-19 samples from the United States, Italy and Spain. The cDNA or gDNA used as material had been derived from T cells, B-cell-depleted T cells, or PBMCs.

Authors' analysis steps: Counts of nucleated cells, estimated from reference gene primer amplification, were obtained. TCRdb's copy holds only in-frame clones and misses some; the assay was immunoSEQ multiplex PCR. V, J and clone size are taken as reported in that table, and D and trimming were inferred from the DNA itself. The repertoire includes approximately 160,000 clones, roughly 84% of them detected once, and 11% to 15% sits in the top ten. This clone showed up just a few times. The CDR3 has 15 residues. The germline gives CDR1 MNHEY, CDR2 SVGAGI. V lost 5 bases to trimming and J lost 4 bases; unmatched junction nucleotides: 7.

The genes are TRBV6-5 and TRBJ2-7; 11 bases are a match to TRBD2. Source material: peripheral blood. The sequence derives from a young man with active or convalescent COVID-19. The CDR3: CASSQTSGDPYEQYF. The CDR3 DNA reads TGTGCCAGCAGTCAGACTAGCGGGGATCCATACGAGCAGTACTTC.